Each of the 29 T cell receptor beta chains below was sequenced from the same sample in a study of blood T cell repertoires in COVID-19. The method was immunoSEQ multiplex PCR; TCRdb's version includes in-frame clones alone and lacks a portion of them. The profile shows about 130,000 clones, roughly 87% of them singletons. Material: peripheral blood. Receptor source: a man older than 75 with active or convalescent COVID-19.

The CDR3 reads CASSGSGGAYNEQFF. The CDR3 DNA reads TGTGCCAGCAGCGGTAGCGGGGGCGCCTACAATGAGCAGTTCTTC. The chain combines TRBV3-1 (or the pseudogene TRBV3-2) with TRBJ2-1, with TRBD2 matching over 9 bases. J lost 2 bases, V lost 5 bases, and 4 bases had no gene match. The germline V gene encodes CDR1 LGHDT and CDR2 YNNKEL (reference sequence). The CDR3 contains 15 residues.

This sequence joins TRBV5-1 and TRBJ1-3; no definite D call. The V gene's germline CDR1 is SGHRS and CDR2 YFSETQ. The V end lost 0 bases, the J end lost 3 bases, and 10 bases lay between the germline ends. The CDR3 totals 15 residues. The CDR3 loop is CASSLAGADGNTIYF. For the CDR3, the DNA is TGCGCCAGCAGCTTGGCCGGCGCGGATGGAAACACCATATATTTT.

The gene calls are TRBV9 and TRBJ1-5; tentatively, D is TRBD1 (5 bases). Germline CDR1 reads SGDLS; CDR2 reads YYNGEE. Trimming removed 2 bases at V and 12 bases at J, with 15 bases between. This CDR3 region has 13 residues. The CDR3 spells CASSVRLGTFQHF. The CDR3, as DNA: TGTGCCAGCAGCGTTCGGTTGGGGACTTTCCAGCATTTT.

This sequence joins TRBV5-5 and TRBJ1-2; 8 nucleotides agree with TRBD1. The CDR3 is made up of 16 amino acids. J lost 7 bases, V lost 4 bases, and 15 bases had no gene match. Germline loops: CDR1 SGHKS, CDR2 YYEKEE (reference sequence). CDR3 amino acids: CASSRSGQDEFSGYTF. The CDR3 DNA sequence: TGTGCCAGCAGCAGGTCGGGACAGGATGAATTCTCTGGCTACACCTTC.

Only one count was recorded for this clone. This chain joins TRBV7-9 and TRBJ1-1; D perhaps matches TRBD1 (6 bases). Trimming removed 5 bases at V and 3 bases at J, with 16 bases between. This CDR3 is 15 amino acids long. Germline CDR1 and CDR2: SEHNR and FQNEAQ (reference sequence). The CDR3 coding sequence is TGTGCCAGCAGCACCCCGGGACAAACTGACACTGAAGCTTTCTTT. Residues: CASSTPGQTDTEAFF.

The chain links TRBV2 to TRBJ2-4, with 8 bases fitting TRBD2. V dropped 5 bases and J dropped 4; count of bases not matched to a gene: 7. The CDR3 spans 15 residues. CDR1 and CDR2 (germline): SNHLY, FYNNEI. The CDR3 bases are TGTGCCAGCAGTCCCGACCTAGCGGGTAAAAACATTCAGTACTTC. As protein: CASSPDLAGKNIQYF.

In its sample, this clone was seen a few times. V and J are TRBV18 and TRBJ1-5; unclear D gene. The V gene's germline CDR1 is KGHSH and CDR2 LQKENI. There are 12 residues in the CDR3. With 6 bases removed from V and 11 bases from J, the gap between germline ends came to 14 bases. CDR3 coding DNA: TGTGCCAGCTCCCCCGAACGTGAGACCCAGCATTTT. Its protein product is CASSPERETQHF.

CDR3 nucleotides: TGTGCCAGCAGCATCGACAGGGGCGGCTACTACGAGCAGTACTTC. Residues: CASSIDRGGYYEQYF. The V call is TRBV5-4, the J call TRBJ2-7; TRBD1 matches at 8 bases. Trimming removed 4 bases from V and 3 bases from J; junction bases left unmatched: 9. The germline V gene encodes CDR1 SGHNT and CDR2 YYREEE (reference sequence). The CDR3 is made up of 15 amino acids.

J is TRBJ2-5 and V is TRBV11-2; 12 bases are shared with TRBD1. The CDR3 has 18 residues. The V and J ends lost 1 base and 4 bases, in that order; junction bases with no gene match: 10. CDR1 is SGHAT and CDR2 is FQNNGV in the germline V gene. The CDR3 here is CASSLVGTGGFLGETQYF. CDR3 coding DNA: TGTGCCAGCAGCTTAGTTGGGACAGGGGGCTTCCTAGGAGAGACCCAGTACTTC.

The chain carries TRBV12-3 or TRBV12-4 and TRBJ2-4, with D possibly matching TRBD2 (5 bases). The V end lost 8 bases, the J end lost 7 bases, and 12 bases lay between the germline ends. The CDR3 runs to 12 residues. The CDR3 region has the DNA TGTGCCAGCGCGGGCCAAGCTAACATTCAGTACTTC. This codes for CASAGQANIQYF.

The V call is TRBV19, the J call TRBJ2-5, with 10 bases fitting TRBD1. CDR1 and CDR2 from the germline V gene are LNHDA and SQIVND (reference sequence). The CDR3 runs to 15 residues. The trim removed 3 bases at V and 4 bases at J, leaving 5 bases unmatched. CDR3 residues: CASSIPTGGVETQYF. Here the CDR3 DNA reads TGTGCCAGTAGTATCCCGACAGGGGGCGTAGAGACCCAGTACTTC.

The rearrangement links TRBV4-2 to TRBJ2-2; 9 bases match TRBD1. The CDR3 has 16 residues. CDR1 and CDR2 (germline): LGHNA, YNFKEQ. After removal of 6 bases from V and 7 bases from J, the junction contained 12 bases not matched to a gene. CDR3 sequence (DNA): TGTGCCAGCAGGGAAGACGGGACAGGGTGGGGCGGGGAGCTGTTTTTT. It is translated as CASREDGTGWGGELFF.

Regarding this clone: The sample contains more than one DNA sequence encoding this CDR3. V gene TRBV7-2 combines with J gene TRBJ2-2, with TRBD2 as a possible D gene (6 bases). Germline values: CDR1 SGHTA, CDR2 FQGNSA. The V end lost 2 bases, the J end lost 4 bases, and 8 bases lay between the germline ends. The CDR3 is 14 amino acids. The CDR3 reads CASSLTGGTGELFF. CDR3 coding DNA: TGTGCCAGCAGCTTAACCGGGGGCACCGGGGAGCTGTTTTTT.

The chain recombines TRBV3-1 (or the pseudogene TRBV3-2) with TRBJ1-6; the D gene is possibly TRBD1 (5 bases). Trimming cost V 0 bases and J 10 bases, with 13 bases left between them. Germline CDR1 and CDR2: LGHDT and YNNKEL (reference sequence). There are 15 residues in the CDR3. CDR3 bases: TGTGCCAGCAGCCAAGATTGGGCAGGGAAATCACCCCTCCACTTT. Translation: CASSQDWAGKSPLHF.

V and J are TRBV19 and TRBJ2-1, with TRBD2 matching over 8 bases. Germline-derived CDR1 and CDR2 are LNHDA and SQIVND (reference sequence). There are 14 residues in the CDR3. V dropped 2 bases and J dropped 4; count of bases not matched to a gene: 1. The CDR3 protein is CASSIREGYNEQFF. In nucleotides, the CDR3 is TGTGCCAGTAGTATACGGGAGGGATACAATGAGCAGTTCTTC.

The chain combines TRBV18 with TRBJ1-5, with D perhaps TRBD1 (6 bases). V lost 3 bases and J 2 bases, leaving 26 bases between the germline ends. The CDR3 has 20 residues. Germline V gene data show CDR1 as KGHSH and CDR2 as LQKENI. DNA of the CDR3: TGTGCCAGCTCACCCCGGTACGGGGGGGACTCTAAGGGGGGCAATCAGCCCCAGCATTTT. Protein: CASSPRYGGDSKGGNQPQHF.

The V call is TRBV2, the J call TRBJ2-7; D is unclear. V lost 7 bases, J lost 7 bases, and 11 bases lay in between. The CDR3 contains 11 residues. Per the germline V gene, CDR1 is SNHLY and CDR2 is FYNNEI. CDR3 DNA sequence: TGTGCCAGCACTCCCGGCAGGGAGCAGTACTTC. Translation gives CASTPGREQYF.

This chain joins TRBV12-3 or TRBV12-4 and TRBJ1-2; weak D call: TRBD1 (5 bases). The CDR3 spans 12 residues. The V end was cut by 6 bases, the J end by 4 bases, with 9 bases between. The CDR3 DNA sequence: TGTGCCAGCAGGCGACAGAGCTATGGCTACACCTTC. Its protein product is CASRRQSYGYTF.

The CDR3 loop reads CASSSLTGATDTQYF. Here the CDR3 DNA reads TGTGCCAGCAGCTCTCTGACAGGGGCTACAGATACGCAGTATTTT. V and J are TRBV9 and TRBJ2-3, with 8 bases matching TRBD1. The CDR3 sequence is 15 residues long. Germline values: CDR1 SGDLS, CDR2 YYNGEE. V was pared by 4 bases and J by 3 bases, with 7 bases of the junction left unmatched.

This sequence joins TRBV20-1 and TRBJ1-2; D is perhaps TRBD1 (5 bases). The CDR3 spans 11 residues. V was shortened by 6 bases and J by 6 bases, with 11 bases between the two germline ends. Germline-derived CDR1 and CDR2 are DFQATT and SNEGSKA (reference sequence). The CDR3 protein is CSAPPQDGYTF. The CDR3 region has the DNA TGCAGTGCCCCCCCACAGGATGGCTACACCTTC.

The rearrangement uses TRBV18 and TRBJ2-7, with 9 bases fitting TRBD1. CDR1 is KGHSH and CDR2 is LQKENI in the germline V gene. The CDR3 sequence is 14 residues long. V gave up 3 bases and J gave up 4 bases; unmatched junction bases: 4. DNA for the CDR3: TGTGCCAGCTCACCCTCGGGACAGGGATACGAGCAGTACTTC. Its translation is CASSPSGQGYEQYF.

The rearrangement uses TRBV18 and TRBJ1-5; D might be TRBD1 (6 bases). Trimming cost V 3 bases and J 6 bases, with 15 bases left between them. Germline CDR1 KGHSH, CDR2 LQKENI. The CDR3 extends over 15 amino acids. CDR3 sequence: CASSPGGAPGQPQHF. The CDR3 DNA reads TGTGCCAGCTCACCGGGGGGGGCGCCCGGTCAGCCCCAGCATTTT.

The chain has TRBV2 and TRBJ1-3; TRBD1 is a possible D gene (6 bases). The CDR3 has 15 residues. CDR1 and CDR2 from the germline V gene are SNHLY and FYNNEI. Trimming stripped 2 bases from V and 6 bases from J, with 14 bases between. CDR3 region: CASSELSGGANTIYF. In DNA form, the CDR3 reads TGTGCCAGCAGTGAACTGTCGGGGGGGGCAAACACCATATATTTT. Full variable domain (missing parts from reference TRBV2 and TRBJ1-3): EPEVTQTPSHQVTQMGQEVILRCVPISNHLYFYWYRQILGQKVEFLVSFYNNEISEKSEIFDDQFSVERPDGSNFTLKIRSTKLEDSAMYFCASSELSGGANTIYFGEGSWLTVV.

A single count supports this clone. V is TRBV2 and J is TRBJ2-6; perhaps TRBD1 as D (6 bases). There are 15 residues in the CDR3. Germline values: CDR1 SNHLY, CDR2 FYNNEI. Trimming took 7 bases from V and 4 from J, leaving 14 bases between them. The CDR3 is CASTDVGAGANVLTF. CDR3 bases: TGTGCCAGCACCGACGTGGGGGCGGGGGCCAACGTCCTGACTTTC.

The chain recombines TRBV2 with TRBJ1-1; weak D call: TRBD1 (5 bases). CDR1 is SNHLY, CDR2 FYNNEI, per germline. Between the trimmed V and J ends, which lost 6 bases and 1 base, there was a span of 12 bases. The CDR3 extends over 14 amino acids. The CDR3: CASRGDLWNTEAFF. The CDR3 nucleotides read TGTGCCAGCAGGGGGGACTTATGGAACACTGAAGCTTTCTTT.

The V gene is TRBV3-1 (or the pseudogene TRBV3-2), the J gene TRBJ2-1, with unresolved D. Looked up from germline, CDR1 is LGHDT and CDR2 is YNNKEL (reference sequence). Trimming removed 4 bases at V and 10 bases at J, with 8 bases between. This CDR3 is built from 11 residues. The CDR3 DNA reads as TGTGCCAGCAGCCTAAAAGCGGAGCAGTTCTTC. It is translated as CASSLKAEQFF.

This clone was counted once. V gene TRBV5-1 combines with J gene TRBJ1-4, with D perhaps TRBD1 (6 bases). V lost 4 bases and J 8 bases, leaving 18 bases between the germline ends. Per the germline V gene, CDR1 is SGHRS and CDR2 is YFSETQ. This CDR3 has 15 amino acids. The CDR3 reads CASSPSGALGEKLFF. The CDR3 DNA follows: TGCGCCAGCAGCCCATCAGGGGCGCTTGGGGAAAAACTGTTTTTT.

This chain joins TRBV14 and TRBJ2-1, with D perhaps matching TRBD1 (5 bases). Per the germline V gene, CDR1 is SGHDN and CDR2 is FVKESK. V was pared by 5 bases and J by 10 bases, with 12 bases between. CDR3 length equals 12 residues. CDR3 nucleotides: TGTGCCAGCAGCGTTACAGGTTGGGAGCAGTTCTTC. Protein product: CASSVTGWEQFF.

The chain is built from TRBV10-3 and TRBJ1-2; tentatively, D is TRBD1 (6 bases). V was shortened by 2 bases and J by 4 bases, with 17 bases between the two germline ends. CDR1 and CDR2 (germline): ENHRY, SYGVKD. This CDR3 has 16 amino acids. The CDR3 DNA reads TGTGCCATCAGTGAGGGTAACAGGGTGAGTGGCTATGGCTACACCTTC. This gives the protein CAISEGNRVSGYGYTF.